This TCR beta chain derives from a study of CD8+ T cells in alopecia areata (dated by TCRdb to the late 2010s). Turning to the overall study: In both human patients and the C3H/HeJ mouse model, the study applied high-throughput TCRbeta sequencing to look at T cell clonal expansion in alopecia areata. TCRbeta CDR3 regions were amplified by immunoSEQ multiplex PCR using 35 Vbeta forward and 13 Jbeta reverse primers. On the human side, TCRbeta sequencing was run on scalp tissue and on sorted CD4+ and CD8+ peripheral blood T cells from healthy controls and from alopecia areata patients with either patchy or totalis/universalis disease. Clonality in the scalp was compared among normal scalp (n=4), patchy alopecia areata scalp (n=8), and alopecia totalis/universalis scalp (n=8). RNA was obtained with the PAXgene miRNA kit for fixed scalp, the miRNeasy kit for PBMCs, and the RNeasy kit for mouse skin. Study-wide conclusions, independent of this receptor: TCR sequences shared between patients were less clear than in mice, possibly partly because of HLA diversity in the patient population. Compared with normal scalp, lesional scalp, particularly in alopecia totalis/universalis, had higher clonality and more expanded CD8+ clones, which suggests antigenic drive. Scalp TCR repertoire analysis is complicated because resident alphabeta T cells in normal human skin are also sequenced, whereas mouse skin is dominated by gammadelta T cells.

Receptor amplification or capture employed the immunoSEQ multiplex PCR assay. To provide template for TCR sequencing, every sample had RNA extracted and reverse transcribed into cDNA. First-strand cDNA was synthesized using SuperScript III with a 2:1 mix of oligo-dT and random hexamers. A synthetic immune receptor repertoire was used to gauge amplification bias, and whatever bias remained was removed computationally. The paper's data handling went like this. Raw reads were preprocessed to remove errors, and CDR3 was defined by IMGT conventions from the conserved cysteine to phenylalanine. Clonality was calculated as 1 minus Shannon entropy normalized by log2 of the number of productive unique TCRs. Scalp TCRbeta sequences were cross-referenced with sorted blood CD4 and CD8 repertoires so that the CD4 or CD8 identity of scalp clones could be inferred. Here the immuneACCESS table is served through TCRdb, limited to in-frame sequences with V and J called. Missing clones are a known gap in these copies; in checked studies unresolved V genes cover under half, and the rest lacks a known reason. The V and J calls and the clone size are those of that table, but D and trimming were determined from the DNA. This sample has some 31,000 clones in its table, and over 65% of those were observed once. 15% to 20% of the sample belongs to the ten largest clones.

CDR1 and CDR2 (MNHEY, SMNVEV) derive from the germline V gene (reference sequence). The junction shows trimming of 6 bases on V and 2 bases on J, plus 13 bases between the germline ends. The CDR3, from cysteine to phenylalanine, totals 14 residues. The kept DNA is CDR3 alone, 42 bases in frame from the first base. A single count supports this clone. Its recognized antigen is unknown. Base qualities are not at hand, and no much larger clone is one base apart. From alopecia areata patients, peripheral blood was collected along with lesional scalp punch biopsies. PBMCs were separated by density centrifugation and stained for CD3, CD4 and CD8, after which CD4+ and CD8+ T cells were sorted on a FACSAria. The untreated alopecia areata patients were recruited through a multicenter biomarker study. For roughly 5 biomarker-study patients, blood CD8+ T cells were further sorted into NKG2D-low and NKG2D-high fractions.

Rearrangement joined TRBV27 to TRBJ2-5; TRBD1 is a possible D gene, resting on 5 matching bases. The sequence derives from a human donor with alopecia areata. The specimen sequenced was NKG2D-low CD8+ T cells sorted from blood. The intended sense of this specimen's cell subset or site label: sorted CD8+ NKG2D-low blood T cells. In nucleotides, the sequence is TGTGCCAGCAGCCGACAGAGATTACAAGAGACCCAGTACTTC. This is translated as CASSRQRLQETQYF.